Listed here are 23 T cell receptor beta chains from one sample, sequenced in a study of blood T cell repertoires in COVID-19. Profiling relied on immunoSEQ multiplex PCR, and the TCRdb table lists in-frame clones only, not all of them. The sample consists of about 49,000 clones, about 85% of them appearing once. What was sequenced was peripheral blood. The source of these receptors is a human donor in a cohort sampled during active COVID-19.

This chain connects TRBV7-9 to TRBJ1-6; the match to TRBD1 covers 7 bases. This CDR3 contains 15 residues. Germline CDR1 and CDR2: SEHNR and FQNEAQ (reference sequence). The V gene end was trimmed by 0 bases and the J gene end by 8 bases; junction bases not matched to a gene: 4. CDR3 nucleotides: TGTGCCAGCAGCTTAGCGGCAGGGGGTCATTCACCCCTCCACTTT. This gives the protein CASSLAAGGHSPLHF.

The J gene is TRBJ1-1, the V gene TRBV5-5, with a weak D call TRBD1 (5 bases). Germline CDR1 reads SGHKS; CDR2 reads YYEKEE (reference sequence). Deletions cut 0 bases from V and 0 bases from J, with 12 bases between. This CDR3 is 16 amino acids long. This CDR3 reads CASSLARQTVNTEAFF. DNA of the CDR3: TGTGCCAGCAGCTTGGCCCGACAGACTGTGAACACTGAAGCTTTCTTT.

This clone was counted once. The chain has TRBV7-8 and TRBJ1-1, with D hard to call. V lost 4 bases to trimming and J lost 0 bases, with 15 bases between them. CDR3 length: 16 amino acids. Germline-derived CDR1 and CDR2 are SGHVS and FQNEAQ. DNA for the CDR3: TGTGCCAGCAGCTCAGGCCCGATGTTCATGAACACTGAAGCTTTCTTT. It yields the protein CASSSGPMFMNTEAFF.

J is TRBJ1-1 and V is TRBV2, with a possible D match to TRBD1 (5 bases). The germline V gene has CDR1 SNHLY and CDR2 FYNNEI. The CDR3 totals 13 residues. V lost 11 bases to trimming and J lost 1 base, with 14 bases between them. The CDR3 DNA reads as TGTGCCTTGGCCCTGACAGAGAACACTGAAGCTTTCTTT. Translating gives CALALTENTEAFF.

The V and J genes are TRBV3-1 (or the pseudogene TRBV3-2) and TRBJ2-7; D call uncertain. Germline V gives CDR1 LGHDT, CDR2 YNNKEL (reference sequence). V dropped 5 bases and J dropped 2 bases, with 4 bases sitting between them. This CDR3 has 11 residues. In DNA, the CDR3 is TGTGCCAGCAGCAGCACCTACGAGCAGTACTTC. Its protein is CASSSTYEQYF.

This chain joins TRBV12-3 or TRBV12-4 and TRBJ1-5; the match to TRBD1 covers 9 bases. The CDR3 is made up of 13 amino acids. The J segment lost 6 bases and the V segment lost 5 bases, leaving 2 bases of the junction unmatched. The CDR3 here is CASSGQGIQPQHF. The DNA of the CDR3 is TGTGCCAGCAGTGGACAGGGGATTCAGCCCCAGCATTTT.

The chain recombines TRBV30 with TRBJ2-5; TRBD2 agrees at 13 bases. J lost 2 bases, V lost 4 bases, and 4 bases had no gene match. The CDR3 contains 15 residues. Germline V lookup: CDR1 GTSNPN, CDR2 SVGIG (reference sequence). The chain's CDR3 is CAWMVGLAGQETQYF. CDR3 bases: TGTGCCTGGATGGTGGGACTAGCGGGGCAAGAGACCCAGTACTTC.

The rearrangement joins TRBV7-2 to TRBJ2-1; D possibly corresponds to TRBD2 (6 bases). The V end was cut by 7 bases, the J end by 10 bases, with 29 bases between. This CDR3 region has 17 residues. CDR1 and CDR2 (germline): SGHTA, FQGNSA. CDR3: CASNYFRGIPFSGEQFF. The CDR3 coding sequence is TGTGCCAGCAACTACTTCCGGGGGATACCCTTTTCGGGAGAGCAGTTCTTC. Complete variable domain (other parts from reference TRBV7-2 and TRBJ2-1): GAGVSQSPSNKVTEKGKDVELRCDPISGHTALYWYRQSLGQGLEFLIYFQGNSAPDKSGLPSDRFSAERTGGSVSTLTIQRTQQEDSAVYLCASNYFRGIPFSGEQFFGPGTRLTVL.

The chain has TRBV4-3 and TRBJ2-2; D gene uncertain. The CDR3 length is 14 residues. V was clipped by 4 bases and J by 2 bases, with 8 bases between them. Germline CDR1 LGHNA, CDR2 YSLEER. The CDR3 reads CASSLNSNTGELFF. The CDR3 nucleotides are TGCGCCAGCAGCCTCAACTCCAACACCGGGGAGCTGTTTTTT.

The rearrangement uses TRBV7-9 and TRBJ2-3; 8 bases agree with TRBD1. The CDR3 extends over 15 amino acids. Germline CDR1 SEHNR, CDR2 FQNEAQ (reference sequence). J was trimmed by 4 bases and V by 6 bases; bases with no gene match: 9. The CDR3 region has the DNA TGTGCCAGCAGGTCACAGGGGGGCGGCCCAGATACGCAGTATTTT. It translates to CASRSQGGGPDTQYF.

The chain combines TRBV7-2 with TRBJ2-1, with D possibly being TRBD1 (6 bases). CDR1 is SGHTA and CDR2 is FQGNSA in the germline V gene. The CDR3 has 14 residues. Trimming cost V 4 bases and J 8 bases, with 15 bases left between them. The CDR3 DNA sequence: TGTGCCAGCAGCTCATACAGGGTGGGCGATGAGCAGTTCTTC. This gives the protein CASSSYRVGDEQFF.

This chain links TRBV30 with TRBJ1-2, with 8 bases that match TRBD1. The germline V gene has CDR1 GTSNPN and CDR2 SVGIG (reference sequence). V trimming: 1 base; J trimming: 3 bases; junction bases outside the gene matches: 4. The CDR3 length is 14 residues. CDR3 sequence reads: CAWSGTGGHYGYTF. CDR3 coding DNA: TGTGCCTGGAGTGGAACAGGGGGTCACTATGGCTACACCTTC.

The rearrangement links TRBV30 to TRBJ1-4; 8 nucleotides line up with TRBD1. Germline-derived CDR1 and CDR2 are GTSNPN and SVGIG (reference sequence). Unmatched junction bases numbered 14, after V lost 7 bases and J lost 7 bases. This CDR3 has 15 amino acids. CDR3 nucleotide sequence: TGTGCCTCCCCACGTGGCAGGGGGCGAGGTGAAAAACTGTTTTTT. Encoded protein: CASPRGRGRGEKLFF.

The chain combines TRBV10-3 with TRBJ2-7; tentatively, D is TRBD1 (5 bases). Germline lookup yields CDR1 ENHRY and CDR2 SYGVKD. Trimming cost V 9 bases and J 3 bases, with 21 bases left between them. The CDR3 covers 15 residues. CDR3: CAIGDGPSSNYEQYF. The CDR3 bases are TGTGCCATAGGGGATGGGCCCTCATCGAACTACGAGCAGTACTTC.

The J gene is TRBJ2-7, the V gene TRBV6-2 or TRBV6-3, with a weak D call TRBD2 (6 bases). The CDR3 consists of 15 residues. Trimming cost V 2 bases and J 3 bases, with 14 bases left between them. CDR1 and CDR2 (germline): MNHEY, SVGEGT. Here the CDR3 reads CASSYPGRSNYEQYF. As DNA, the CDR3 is TGTGCCAGCAGTTACCCTGGGAGGTCCAACTACGAGCAGTACTTC.

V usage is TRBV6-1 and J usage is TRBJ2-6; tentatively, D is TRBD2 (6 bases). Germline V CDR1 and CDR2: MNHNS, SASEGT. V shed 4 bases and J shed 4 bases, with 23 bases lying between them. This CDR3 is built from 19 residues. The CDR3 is CASSARVARAEGGANVLTF. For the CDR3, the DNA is TGTGCCAGCAGTGCCCGGGTGGCAAGGGCGGAGGGAGGGGCCAACGTCCTGACTTTC.

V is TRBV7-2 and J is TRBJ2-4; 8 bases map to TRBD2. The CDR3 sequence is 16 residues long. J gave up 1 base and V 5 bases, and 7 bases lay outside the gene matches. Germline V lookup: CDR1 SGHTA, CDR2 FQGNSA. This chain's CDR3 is CASSPSGGRAKNIQYF. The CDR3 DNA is TGTGCCAGCAGCCCGAGCGGGGGCCGGGCCAAAAACATTCAGTACTTC.

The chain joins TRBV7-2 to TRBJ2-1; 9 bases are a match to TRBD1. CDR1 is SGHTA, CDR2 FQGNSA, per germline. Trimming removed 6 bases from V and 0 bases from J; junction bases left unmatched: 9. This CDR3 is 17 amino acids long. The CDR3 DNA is TGTGCCAGCAGACCTTTGGGACAGGGAATCTCCTACAATGAGCAGTTCTTC. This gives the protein CASRPLGQGISYNEQFF.

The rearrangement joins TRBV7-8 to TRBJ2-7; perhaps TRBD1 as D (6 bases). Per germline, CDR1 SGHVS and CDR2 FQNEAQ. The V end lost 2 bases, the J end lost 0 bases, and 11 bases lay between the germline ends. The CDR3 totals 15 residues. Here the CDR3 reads CASSLSQGSSYEQYF. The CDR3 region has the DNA TGTGCCAGCAGCTTAAGTCAGGGGAGCTCCTACGAGCAGTACTTC.

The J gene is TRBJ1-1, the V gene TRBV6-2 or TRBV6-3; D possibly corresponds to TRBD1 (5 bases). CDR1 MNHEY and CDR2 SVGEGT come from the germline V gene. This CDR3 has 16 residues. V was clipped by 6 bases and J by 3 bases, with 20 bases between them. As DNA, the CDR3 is TGTGCCAGCAGCCCACCCCCGGGACTAAGGGACACTGAAGCTTTCTTT. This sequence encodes CASSPPPGLRDTEAFF.

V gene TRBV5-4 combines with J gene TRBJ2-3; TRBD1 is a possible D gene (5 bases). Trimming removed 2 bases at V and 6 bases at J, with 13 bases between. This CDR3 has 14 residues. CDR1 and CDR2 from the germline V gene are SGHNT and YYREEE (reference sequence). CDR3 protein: CASSFLWGEDTQYF. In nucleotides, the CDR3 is TGTGCCAGCAGCTTTTTGTGGGGCGAGGATACGCAGTATTTT.

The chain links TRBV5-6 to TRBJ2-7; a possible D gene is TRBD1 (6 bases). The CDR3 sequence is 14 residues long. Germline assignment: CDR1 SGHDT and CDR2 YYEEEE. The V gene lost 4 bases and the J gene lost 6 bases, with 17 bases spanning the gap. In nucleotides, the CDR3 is TGTGCCAGCAGCCCAGTCGGACAGCCCGTCGAGCAGTACTTC. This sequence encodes CASSPVGQPVEQYF.

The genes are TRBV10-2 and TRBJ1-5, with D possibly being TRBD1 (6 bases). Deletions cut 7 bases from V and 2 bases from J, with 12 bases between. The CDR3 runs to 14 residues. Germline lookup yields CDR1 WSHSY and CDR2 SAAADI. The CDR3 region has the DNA TGCGCCAGCAACGACAGGAGTCGCAATCAGCCCCAGCATTTT. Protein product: CASNDRSRNQPQHF.